The entry that follows covers one TCR beta chain sequence. Its antigen is currently unknown. The treatment was: roughly 18 received Ad26.COV2.S at low or high dose, single or two shots; roughly five received placebo; per-sample allocation not given. All samples were drawn on day 63, counting from the first vaccine or placebo injection. This record comes from a study of Ad26.COV2.S vaccination and SARS-CoV-2 variants. Notes on the study in general: After vaccination, reports described spike-specific CD8+ and CD4+ T cell responses as showing substantial breadth.

Assay used: immunoSEQ multiplex PCR; TCRdb lists only in-frame clones, some missing. The sample yields about 320,000 clones, approximately 80% seen once. The germline V gene has CDR1 GTSNPN and CDR2 SVGIG (reference sequence). The J segment lost 1 base and the V segment lost 3 bases, leaving 4 bases of the junction unmatched. The CDR3 contains 14 residues. Source: peripheral blood, taken in a trial of Ad26.COV2.S vaccine versus placebo. The sequence came from a person aged 18-65 years who received the Ad26.COV2.S COVID-19 vaccine or a placebo. The gene calls are TRBV30 and TRBJ1-1, with 8 bases fitting TRBD1. The CDR3 DNA sequence: TGTGCCTGGAGCCTGGGACAGGAGAACACTGAAGCTTTCTTT. Protein product: CAWSLGQENTEAFF.